This TCR beta chain came from a study of cytomegalovirus exposure and HLA in healthy donors. The germline V gene has CDR1 MGHRA and CDR2 YSYEKL. The CDR3 loop spans 15 amino acids. Trimming removed 0 bases from V and 1 base from J, with 9 bases in between. Study-wide results and limits: A previous analysis found most TCR beta V segments productive roughly 90% or roughly 30% of the time. Most TCR sequences were uncommon, yet certain public TCRs appeared in many donors.

The PCR ran on 60 Vbeta and 13 Jbeta primers. Only in-frame clones appear in the TCRdb table, and some are missing; sequencing was by immunoSEQ multiplex PCR. The sample holds around 150,000 clones, approximately 70% seen once. Comment on this clone: Its cognate antigen is unknown.

The rearrangement links TRBV4-1 to TRBJ1-1; the D gene is possibly TRBD1 (5 bases). The clonotype was recovered from a woman aged 60-70 years in good health and CMV-seronegative. Input material: PBMCs. This CDR3 reads CASSQENRRNTEAFF. CDR3 sequence (DNA): TGCGCCAGCAGCCAAGAGAACAGGCGGAACACTGAAGCTTTCTTT.